The 6 T cell receptor beta chains presented below share a single source sample, sequenced in a study of blood T cell repertoires in COVID-19. Repertoires were generated with immunoSEQ multiplex PCR, while TCRdb's copy carries only in-frame clones and drops some. The sample includes 190,000 or so clones, about 83% of them seen just once. Sequenced input: peripheral blood. The receptor set was obtained from a woman aged 18-30 years who had recovered from COVID-19.

The rearrangement joins TRBV9 to TRBJ1-3; TRBD1 is a possible D gene (6 bases). The V gene's germline CDR1 is SGDLS and CDR2 YYNGEE. The CDR3 totals 16 residues. Trimming shortened V by 4 bases and J by 1 base, and 15 bases separated the two germline ends. CDR3 DNA: TGTGCCAGCAGCAAGAGGGGGATACAATCTGGAAACACCATATATTTT. Translated: CASSKRGIQSGNTIYF.

V is TRBV21-1 and J is TRBJ2-7; the table's D call, TRBD1, has no DNA check behind it. TRBV21-1 is labeled a pseudogene. This CDR3 contains 14 residues. The CDR3 region has the DNA TGTGCCAGCAGCAAGTCCCCAGGGGGCGGCGAGCAGTACTTC. Its translation is CASSKSPGGGEQYF.

This chain links TRBV7-8 with TRBJ2-5, with TRBD1 matching 7 bases. CDR1 SGHVS and CDR2 FQNEAQ come from the germline V gene. The length of the CDR3 is 15 residues. After removal of 4 bases from V and 4 bases from J, the junction contained 9 bases not matched to a gene. The CDR3 sequence: CASSSYTTGAETQYF. For the CDR3, the DNA is TGTGCCAGCAGCTCCTACACTACAGGGGCAGAGACCCAGTACTTC.

As concerns this clone: The conserved closing phenylalanine or tryptophan is absent in this CDR3, likely reflecting a read error. It is unclear where the CDR3 begins or ends on the DNA, so no DNA is shown, and the CDR3 is as TCRdb lists it. The chain employs TRBV7-2 and TRBJ1-2. The CDR3 totals 14 residues, both ends included. Germline lookup yields CDR1 SGHTA and CDR2 FQGNSA. The CDR3 sequence is CASSLGGAGAVLHL.

The chain couples TRBV7-9 to TRBJ1-1, with 9 bases identical to TRBD1. The trim removed 3 bases at V and 1 base at J, leaving 3 bases unmatched. Germline loops: CDR1 SEHNR, CDR2 FQNEAQ (reference sequence). The CDR3 is 15 residues long. CDR3 protein: CASSLGDRENTEAFF. The CDR3 DNA is TGTGCCAGCAGCTTGGGGGACAGGGAGAACACTGAAGCTTTCTTT.

This clone has a handful of counts. This chain joins TRBV3-1 (or the pseudogene TRBV3-2) and TRBJ1-2, with D possibly TRBD1 on 6 matching bases. The CDR3 totals 13 residues. V lost 4 bases and J lost 4, with 10 bases in between. Germline V gives CDR1 LGHDT, CDR2 YNNKEL (reference sequence). The CDR3 sequence: CASSPQGIYGYTF. DNA for the CDR3: TGTGCCAGCAGCCCACAGGGTATCTATGGCTACACCTTC.